These T cell receptor beta chains were read from a single sample in a study of blood T cell repertoires in COVID-19. Assay used: immunoSEQ multiplex PCR; TCRdb lists only in-frame clones, some missing. The data contain some 70,000 clones, 90% of them seen just once; the ten biggest clones take up 6.5% to 7.5%. The sequenced sample consisted of peripheral blood. Receptors were obtained from a woman at least 80 years old with active COVID-19. CDR3s include the opening cysteine and the closing phenylalanine or tryptophan. A D gene is named only where the DNA matches it firmly. Some rows mark clone size as missing; the rest say once, few, many or name a class of expanded clone.

D	V	J	size	DNA	CDR3
-	TRBV19	TRBJ2-2	-	TGTGCCAGTAGTATTGCAGGGGAGGGCACCGGGGAGCTGTTTTTT	CASSIAGEGTGELFF
TRBD1	TRBV7-3	TRBJ2-7	-	TGTGCCAGCAGCCAGGGGGCCCATCCTTCCTACGAGCAGTACTTC	CASSQGAHPSYEQYF
-	TRBV2	TRBJ2-7	-	TGTGCCAGCGGGGTAGCGGACTACGAGCAGTACTTC	CASGVADYEQYF
-	TRBV7-3	TRBJ2-2	-	TGTGCCAGCAGCCCCCTGTGGGGGCGCGCGAGCACCGGGGAGCTGTTTTTT	CASSPLWGRASTGELFF
TRBD1	TRBV28	TRBJ2-1	-	TGTGCCAGCTTTCGGACAGGGACCTCCTACAATGAGCAGTTCTTC	CASFRTGTSYNEQFF
-	TRBV3-1/TRBV3-2	TRBJ2-7	-	TGTGCCAGCAGCCATCCTAGTCCATTGAACGAGCAGTACTTC	CASSHPSPLNEQYF
-	TRBV7-9	TRBJ2-7	-	TGTGCCAGCAGTTATGACAATTCCTACGAGCAGTACTTC	CASSYDNSYEQYF
TRBD1	TRBV6-2/TRBV6-3	TRBJ1-4	-	TGTGCCAGCAGCCGGCCCCGGGACAGGGGCGAAAAACTGTTTTTT	CASSRPRDRGEKLFF
TRBD2	TRBV2	TRBJ2-3	-	TGTGCCAGCAGCGTGACTAGCGGGAGGTTCACAGATACGCAGTATTTT	CASSVTSGRFTDTQYF
-	TRBV6-6	TRBJ1-2	-	TGTGCCAGCAGTCCTGACAGCCGCGGGAATGGCTACACCTTC	CASSPDSRGNGYTF
-	TRBV7-9	TRBJ2-5	-	TGTGCCAGCAGCTTAGATGGACAGCCAGGGGAGACCCAGTACTTC	CASSLDGQPGETQYF
-	TRBV11-2	TRBJ2-1	once	TGTGCCAGCAGCTTACAGCGGATCAATGAGCAGTTCTTC	CASSLQRINEQFF
TRBD1	TRBV2	TRBJ2-1	-	TGTGCCAGCAGTGTGGAACAGGGGAATGAGCAGTTCTTC	CASSVEQGNEQFF
TRBD2	TRBV2	TRBJ2-1	few	TGTGCCAGCAGCCTAACTAGCGGGGGCATCAATGAGCAGTTCTTC	CASSLTSGGINEQFF
-	TRBV28	TRBJ1-2	-	TGTGCCAGCAGTCAAGCATCGAACTATGGCTACACCTTC	CASSQASNYGYTF
-	TRBV1	TRBJ2-3	-	TGCACCAGCAGCCAAGACTGCGAAAGCACAGATACGCAGTATTTT	CTSSQDCESTDTQYF
-	TRBV20-1	TRBJ2-1	-	TGCAGCCCTACCTACAATGAGCAGTTCTTC	CSPTYNEQFF
-	TRBV24-1	TRBJ1-4	-	TGTGCCACCGACTACGAACCACCAGGGGATTTTGGTGAAAAACTGTTTTTT	CATDYEPPGDFGEKLFF
TRBD1	TRBV19	TRBJ1-6	-	TGTGCCAGTAGCTGGGACAGGGGGCGATCACCCCTCCACTTT	CASSWDRGRSPLHF
-	TRBV27	TRBJ2-7	-	TGTGCCAGCAGTTCTCACCTAGCTTCTGGGTGGCAGTACTTC	CASSSHLASGWQYF
TRBD2	TRBV7-3	TRBJ2-2	-	TGTGCCAGCAGCCCTAACGCGGGAGGGCCCGGGGAGCTGTTTTTT	CASSPNAGGPGELFF
-	TRBV10-3	TRBJ2-7	once	TGTGCCATCAGTGAGGCTGGGACTTCTCGACAGTACTTC	CAISEAGTSRQYF
TRBD1	TRBV4-2	TRBJ1-1	once	TGTGCCAGCAGCCAATCCCCCCCCGGGACAGGTGGAAACACTGAAGCTTTCTTT	CASSQSPPGTGGNTEAFF
TRBD2	TRBV28	TRBJ2-5	once	TGTGCCAGCAGTTCTCGTTCGACTAGCGGAGGGAAAGAGACCCAGTACTTC	CASSSRSTSGGKETQYF
TRBD1	TRBV28	TRBJ2-3	once	TGTGCCAGCAGTTTGACAGGGGTTACAGATACGCAGTATTTT	CASSLTGVTDTQYF
-	TRBV7-3	TRBJ2-1	-	TGTGCCAGCAGCCAACTCGGACTAGGGGGTAATGAGCAGTTCTTC	CASSQLGLGGNEQFF
TRBD1	TRBV11-3	TRBJ2-7	-	TGTGCCAGCAGCCCGGGACAGGGTGAGAGGGGGAACTACGAGCAGTACTTC	CASSPGQGERGNYEQYF
-	TRBV2	TRBJ2-5	-	TGTGCCAGCAGTGAGTTGACACAACAAGAGACCCAGTACTTC	CASSELTQQETQYF
-	TRBV7-2	TRBJ1-1	-	TGTGCCAGCAGCTTCAGGAACATGAACACTGAAGCTTTCTTT	CASSFRNMNTEAFF
-	TRBV7-9	TRBJ2-7	-	TGTGCCAGCAGCTTAGAGGGGCATAGTGACGAGCAGTACTTC	CASSLEGHSDEQYF
TRBD2	TRBV7-2	TRBJ2-5	-	TGTGCCAGCAGCCCGACTAGCGGGGGAGAGACCCAGTACTTC	CASSPTSGGETQYF
-	TRBV18	TRBJ2-5	-	TGTGCCAGCTCACCAGGACAGATACCCCAAGAGACCCAGTACTTC	CASSPGQIPQETQYF
-	TRBV7-6	TRBJ2-3	-	TGTGCCAGCAGCACTCGGGACACTTACACAGATACGCAGTATTTT	CASSTRDTYTDTQYF
-	TRBV14	TRBJ2-3	-	TGTGCCAGCAGCCAAGAGCTAGCGGATACGCAGTATTTT	CASSQELADTQYF
-	TRBV7-3	TRBJ2-4	-	TGTGCCAGCACTCTGAGATCTCTCCTAGCCAAAAACATTCAGTACTTC	CASTLRSLLAKNIQYF
TRBD2	TRBV29-1	TRBJ2-3	-	TGCAGCGTTTGGGTCAGGAGGACTAGCGGGAGGGCCAGGGATACGCAGTATTTT	CSVWVRRTSGRARDTQYF
-	TRBV28	TRBJ2-2	-	TGTGCCAGCAGGAAGACAGCTACCTACACCGGGGAGCTGTTTTTT	CASRKTATYTGELFF
TRBD1	TRBV5-1	TRBJ2-7	-	TGCGCCAGCAGCCTTGGGACAGGGGGCGAGCAGTACTTC	CASSLGTGGEQYF
TRBD1	TRBV19	TRBJ1-2	-	TGTGCCAGTTTGGGACAGATCTATGGCTACACCTTC	CASLGQIYGYTF
-	TRBV5-6	TRBJ2-1	-	TGTGCCAGCACCCTGCTCCTGGTTCTCGGGACACTGTACAATGAGCAGTTCTTC	CASTLLLVLGTLYNEQFF
-	TRBV7-2	TRBJ2-3	-	TGTGCCAGCAGCCCACGTAAGGGGACAGATACGCAGTATTTT	CASSPRKGTDTQYF
-	TRBV28	TRBJ2-3	once	TGTGCCAGCAGTCCCTCTGATTGGCCAGCGTATAGTACAGATACGCAGTATTTT	CASSPSDWPAYSTDTQYF
TRBD1	TRBV28	TRBJ2-1	-	TGTGCCAGCAGTTCCCTCACTCCGGGACAGGGCGGGTACAATGAGCAGTTCTTC	CASSSLTPGQGGYNEQFF
TRBD2	TRBV3-1/TRBV3-2	TRBJ2-5	-	TGTGCCAGCAGCCAAAGGACTAGCGCCAACTTAGGGACCCAGTACTTC	CASSQRTSANLGTQYF
TRBD1	TRBV6-6	TRBJ1-1	-	TGTGCCAGCAGCCGCGACAGGGGGCTGGGGAACACTGAAGCTTTCTTT	CASSRDRGLGNTEAFF
TRBD1	TRBV7-9	TRBJ1-2	once	TGTGCCAGCAGCACCGACAGGGGGAATGGCTACACCTTC	CASSTDRGNGYTF
TRBD1	TRBV5-5	TRBJ2-2	-	TGTGCCAGCAGCTTACTACAGGGGGCCGGGGAGCTGTTTTTT	CASSLLQGAGELFF
TRBD2	TRBV9	TRBJ2-3	-	TGTGCCAGCAGCTTCGGGAGCGGGAGAGGTGATACGCAGTATTTT	CASSFGSGRGDTQYF
-	TRBV19	TRBJ2-3	-	TGTGCCAGTAGGTTTGCGGTCAGAGCGAGCACAGATACGCAGTATTTT	CASRFAVRASTDTQYF
TRBD2	TRBV7-9	TRBJ2-2	-	TGTGCCAGCAGCTCCTCGGCGGGAGGGCCAAGGACCGGGGAGCTGTTTTTT	CASSSSAGGPRTGELFF
TRBD1	TRBV11-3	TRBJ2-1	-	TGTGCCAGCAGCTTAAGGACAGGGGTTTACAATGAGCAGTTCTTC	CASSLRTGVYNEQFF
-	TRBV5-5	TRBJ1-4	once	TGTGCCAGCAGTATAACAGGGCTGGGCCATGAAAAACTGTTTTTT	CASSITGLGHEKLFF
TRBD2	TRBV28	TRBJ2-1	-	TGTGCCACCAAAACCCGGACTAGCGGGGGAAGCTCCTACAATGAGCAGTTCTTC	CATKTRTSGGSSYNEQFF
-	TRBV18	TRBJ2-2	-	TGTGCCAGCTCACCACCGTCACGGAGCACCGGGGAGCTGTTTTTT	CASSPPSRSTGELFF
TRBD1	TRBV5-1	TRBJ1-4	-	TGCGCCAGCAGCTTGCAGGGGGGTAATGAAAAACTGTTTTTT	CASSLQGGNEKLFF
TRBD1	TRBV7-2	TRBJ1-2	-	TGTGCCAGCAGCTTACGCCTGGGACAGGGGAATTATGGCTACACCTTC	CASSLRLGQGNYGYTF